The 24 T cell receptor beta chains below come from one sample, sequenced in a study of T-cell reconstitution after alpha-beta-depleted transplantation in children. TCRbeta library preparation incorporated unique molecular identifiers. A single record per CDR3 protein comes from TCRdb applying MiXCR to the PCR reads. This sample has roughly 120,000 distinct CDR3 sequences; about a tenth occur once, and the top ten carry about 34%. Material: PBMCs, obtained before TCRalphabeta/CD19-depleted stem cell transplant. The source of these receptors is a boy aged 2-15 years with acute lymphoblastic leukemia, due to receive a stem cell transplant.

This chain links TRBV28 with TRBJ1-2; no definite D call. Trimming took off 6 bases at V and 11 bases at J, with 16 bases between the two ends. From germline, CDR1 is MDHEN and CDR2 SYDVKM. This CDR3 contains 12 residues. The CDR3 spells CASSSAGWEYTF. The CDR3 bases are TGTGCCAGCAGCTCGGCTGGTTGGGAGTACACCTTC.

Ten or more counts support this clonotype. This chain connects TRBV6-1 to TRBJ2-2; D is perhaps TRBD1 or TRBD2 (5 bases each). The CDR3 has 17 residues. CDR1 and CDR2 (germline): MNHNS, SASEGT. V was shortened by 5 bases and J by 6 bases, with 22 bases between the two germline ends. The CDR3 loop reads CASSQPPGRPRAGELFF. The DNA for the CDR3 is TGTGCCAGCAGTCAACCTCCGGGACGCCCTCGGGCCGGGGAGCTGTTTTTT.

This clonotype was counted at least ten times. V gene TRBV6-1 combines with J gene TRBJ2-7, with D possibly TRBD1 on 6 matching bases. The CDR3 extends over 14 amino acids. The V gene's germline CDR1 is MNHNS and CDR2 SASEGT. V gave up 4 bases and J gave up 6 bases, with 16 bases separating them. The CDR3 DNA reads TGTGCCAGCAGTGTACCACAGGGTGTTCGCGAGCAGTACTTC. Encoded protein: CASSVPQGVREQYF.

This clonotype was counted many times. The chain carries TRBV6-2 or TRBV6-3 and TRBJ2-1, with D possibly being TRBD2 (6 bases). Germline V gene lookup returns CDR1 MNHEY and CDR2 SVGEGT. CDR3 length equals 16 residues. The V and J ends lost 4 bases and 4 bases respectively, with 17 bases between them. The DNA for the CDR3 is TGTGCCAGCAGTTCCCCGGACTATCCGGGATACAATGAGCAGTTCTTC. As protein: CASSSPDYPGYNEQFF.

The chain carries TRBV13 and TRBJ2-1; D call uncertain. V lost 2 bases and J lost 9, with 14 bases in between. Germline CDR1 reads PRHDT; CDR2 reads FYEKMQ (reference sequence). The CDR3 runs to 14 residues. CDR3 in DNA: TGTGCCAGCAGCTTACTGAATAGCTGGAGTGAGCAGTTCTTC. It translates to CASSLLNSWSEQFF.

This clonotype was counted at least ten times. The CDR3 DNA is TGTGCCAGCAGCCCAGGACTAGCGGGAGGTCGGGTTGAGCAGTACTTC. Encoded protein: CASSPGLAGGRVEQYF. This chain connects TRBV7-2 to TRBJ2-7; 14 positions match TRBD2. In germline, CDR1 is SGHTA, CDR2 FQGNSA. Trimming removed 5 bases from V and 7 bases from J; junction bases left unmatched: 10. The CDR3 spans 16 residues.

This clonotype was picked up a small number of times. The rearrangement uses TRBV19 and TRBJ2-2, with 8 bases that match TRBD2. The CDR3 spans 18 residues. Germline CDR1 is LNHDA and CDR2 is SQIVND (reference sequence). V lost 4 bases, J lost 2 bases, and 12 bases stayed unmatched. CDR3 sequence (DNA): TGTGCCAGTAGTAGGACGGGCACTAGCGGAGTTAACACCGGGGAGCTGTTTTTT. It codes for CASSRTGTSGVNTGELFF.

The chain has TRBV19 and TRBJ2-1; tentatively, D is TRBD2 (5 bases). Per germline, CDR1 LNHDA and CDR2 SQIVND (reference sequence). The CDR3 has 15 residues. With 1 base removed from V and 7 bases from J, the gap between germline ends came to 14 bases. CDR3 in amino acids: CASSIVTGGVNEQFF. In DNA form, the CDR3 reads TGTGCCAGTAGTATAGTGACCGGAGGAGTGAATGAGCAGTTCTTC.

This clonotype was counted only a few times. This chain uses TRBV28 with TRBJ1-5; D may be TRBD1 (6 bases). Germline CDR1 is MDHEN and CDR2 is SYDVKM. V lost 1 base and J lost 5, with 9 bases in between. CDR3 size: 14 residues. This CDR3 reads CASSLSGDYQPQHF. CDR3 DNA sequence: TGTGCCAGCAGTTTATCAGGGGATTATCAGCCCCAGCATTTT.

In this sample, this clonotype turned up many times. V gene TRBV6-1 combines with J gene TRBJ2-1; D not resolved. CDR1 MNHNS and CDR2 SASEGT come from the germline V gene. The CDR3 consists of 15 residues. With 6 bases removed from V and 0 bases from J, the gap between germline ends came to 12 bases. This CDR3 reads CASRIKPSSYNEQFF. CDR3 bases: TGTGCCAGCAGGATCAAGCCGAGCTCCTACAATGAGCAGTTCTTC.

This clonotype has a handful of counts. The rearrangement links TRBV5-1 to TRBJ2-3, with 9 bases that match TRBD1. The CDR3 covers 15 residues. CDR1 is SGHRS and CDR2 is YFSETQ in the germline V gene. V lost 4 bases, J lost 4 bases, and 7 bases stayed unmatched. As DNA, the CDR3 is TGCGCCAGCAGCCCGGGACAGGGATTCTCAGATACGCAGTATTTT. Translating it yields CASSPGQGFSDTQYF.

The chain employs TRBV5-1 and TRBJ2-2; the D gene could be TRBD1 or TRBD2 (5 bases each). V lost 5 bases, J lost 7 bases, and 15 bases lay in between. The CDR3 runs to 14 residues. Germline CDR1 SGHRS, CDR2 YFSETQ. Here the CDR3 reads CASSSGTQGGELFF. The DNA of the CDR3 is TGCGCCAGCAGTTCCGGGACCCAGGGCGGGGAGCTGTTTTTT.

In its sample, this clonotype was seen many times. This chain links TRBV10-1 with TRBJ2-1; no clear D gene. CDR3 length equals 16 residues. CDR1 is WNHNN and CDR2 is SYGVQD in the germline V gene (reference sequence). V lost 0 bases and J 4 bases, leaving 13 bases between the germline ends. The CDR3 DNA reads TGCGCCAGCAGTGAGTCGACTCGGCACTCTTACAATGAGCAGTTCTTC. Its translation: CASSESTRHSYNEQFF.

V is TRBV20-1 and J is TRBJ2-4; no firm D call. Germline lookup yields CDR1 DFQATT and CDR2 SNEGSKA (reference sequence). Trimming took 1 base from V and 3 from J, leaving 4 bases between them. There are 12 residues in the CDR3. CDR3 sequence reads: CSARGDKNIQYF. The DNA for the CDR3 is TGCAGTGCTAGAGGGGACAAAAACATTCAGTACTTC.

The chain employs TRBV6-5 and TRBJ2-7, with 8 nucleotides matching TRBD2. V dropped 3 bases and J dropped 3; count of bases not matched to a gene: 10. CDR1 is MNHEY and CDR2 is SVGAGI in the germline V gene. This CDR3 has 16 amino acids. The chain's CDR3 is CASSYSGVQGFYEQYF. CDR3 bases: TGTGCCAGCAGTTATAGCGGGGTCCAGGGTTTCTACGAGCAGTACTTC.

Regarding this clonotype: Being one base from a much bigger clone, this may be a read error. The J gene is TRBJ2-7, the V gene TRBV6-5, with D perhaps being TRBD1 or TRBD2 (5 bases each). The CDR3 contains 14 residues. V lost 7 bases and J 6 bases, leaving 19 bases between the germline ends. Germline V gene sequence: CDR1 MNHEY, CDR2 SVGAGI. CDR3 bases: TGTGCCAGCATTAACCCGGGACCCCGATCCGAGCAGTACTTC. As protein: CASINPGPRSEQYF.

This clonotype was detected a few times. The V and J genes are TRBV5-6 and TRBJ1-1; 8 nucleotides match TRBD1. CDR3 length: 17 amino acids. V gave up 2 bases and J gave up 0 bases; unmatched junction bases: 9. Germline V gene lookup returns CDR1 SGHDT and CDR2 YYEEEE. The CDR3 spells CASSFRTGLSMNTEAFF. The CDR3 nucleotides read TGTGCCAGCAGCTTTAGGACAGGGCTAAGCATGAACACTGAAGCTTTCTTT.

This chain joins TRBV5-1 and TRBJ2-3; D may be TRBD2 (5 bases). Deletions cut 1 base from V and 0 bases from J, with 12 bases between. This CDR3 contains 16 residues. Germline lookup yields CDR1 SGHRS and CDR2 YFSETQ. CDR3 nucleotides: TGCGCCAGCAGCTTGCTGCGGCGGACTAGCACAGATACGCAGTATTTT. This gives the protein CASSLLRRTSTDTQYF.

This clonotype was counted only a few times. The chain recombines TRBV11-1 with TRBJ2-3; 7 nucleotides line up with TRBD2. V trimming: 5 bases; J trimming: 2 bases; junction bases outside the gene matches: 16. The CDR3 is made up of 18 amino acids. Germline V CDR1 and CDR2: SGHAT, FQDESV (reference sequence). The CDR3 is CASSPPGSGIYPTDTQYF. The CDR3 DNA is TGTGCCAGCAGCCCCCCCGGGAGCGGGATCTACCCCACAGATACGCAGTATTTT. The full variable domain, completed using reference TRBV11-1 and TRBJ2-3, is EAEVAQSPRYKITEKSQAVAFWCDPISGHATLYWYRQILGQGPELLVQFQDESVVDDSQLPKDRFSAERLKGVDSTLKIQPAELGDSAMYLCASSPPGSGIYPTDTQYFGPGTRLTVL.

The chain carries TRBV5-6 and TRBJ2-7; 9 bases align to TRBD2. The length of the CDR3 is 16 residues. The germline V gene encodes CDR1 SGHDT and CDR2 YYEEEE. Losses at the gene ends were 0 bases for V and 2 bases for J; bases not matched to a gene: 6. Here the CDR3 DNA reads TGTGCCAGCAGCTTGGGGGCTAGCGGGGTAACCTACGAGCAGTACTTC. As protein: CASSLGASGVTYEQYF. Combining the CDR3 with reference TRBV5-6 and TRBJ2-7 gives the whole variable domain DAGVTQSPTHLIKTRGQQVTLRCSPKSGHDTVSWYQQALGQGPQFIFQYYEEEERQRGNFPDRFSGHQFPNYSSELNVNALLLGDSALYLCASSLGASGVTYEQYFGPGTRLTVT.

V and J are TRBV5-6 and TRBJ1-1; no firm D call. The ends were cut back, 0 bases at V and 11 bases at J, with 8 bases in the middle. CDR1 and CDR2 (germline): SGHDT, YYEEEE. The CDR3 consists of 11 residues. CDR3 sequence: CASSLGVGAFF. The CDR3 coding sequence is TGTGCCAGCAGCTTGGGGGTTGGGGCTTTCTTT.

This clonotype was counted at least ten times. The CDR3 here is CSACDTYDEQFF. In DNA, the CDR3 is TGCAGTGCTTGTGACACGTACGATGAGCAGTTCTTC. The gene calls are TRBV20-1 and TRBJ2-1, with D unclear. The germline V gene has CDR1 DFQATT and CDR2 SNEGSKA (reference sequence). This CDR3 spans 12 amino acids. V gave up 5 bases and J gave up 8 bases, with 13 bases separating them.

Only a few counts were recorded for this clonotype. Here the CDR3 reads CASSAHPGQVWTDTQYF. In nucleotides, the CDR3 is TGTGCCAGCAGTGCCCACCCGGGACAGGTGTGGACAGATACGCAGTATTTT. The V and J genes are TRBV6-1 and TRBJ2-3; 8 bases line up with TRBD1. Germline loops: CDR1 MNHNS, CDR2 SASEGT. The CDR3 has 17 amino acids. J was trimmed by 3 bases and V by 4 bases; bases with no gene match: 12.

The V call is TRBV19, the J call TRBJ2-2; TRBD2 aligns across 10 bases. The CDR3 has 17 residues. The germline V gene has CDR1 LNHDA and CDR2 SQIVND (reference sequence). With V trimmed by 5 bases and J by 2 bases, 8 bases remained unmatched. CDR3 residues: CASSRLGLAENTGELFF. DNA for the CDR3: TGTGCCAGTAGTCGACTCGGACTAGCGGAAAACACCGGGGAGCTGTTTTTT.